The rows below give T cell receptor beta chains drawn from one sample of a study of cytomegalovirus exposure and HLA in healthy donors. TCRdb's table, derived via immunoSEQ multiplex PCR, lists solely in-frame clones and lacks some. The data hold about 170,000 clones, with approximately 78% observed a single time. Source material: PBMCs. The receptors were gathered from a woman between 50 and 59 years old in good health and CMV-seropositive. CDR3s include the opening cysteine and the closing phenylalanine or tryptophan. D genes are given only for firm matches. Expanded clones get a size class; other rows say once, few or many, or leave the size out.

abundance,v_gene,d_gene,j_gene,CDR3aa,CDR3nt
NA,TRBV6-5,TRBD1,TRBJ1-4,CATVTGGGEKLFF,TGTGCCACGGTCACAGGGGGCGGTGAAAAACTGTTTTTT
NA,TRBV5-6,NA,TRBJ1-5,CASSLSGTPNQPQHF,TGTGCCAGCAGCCTCTCCGGGACACCGAATCAGCCCCAGCATTTT
NA,TRBV5-8,NA,TRBJ1-1,CASSLGPTRAFF,TGTGCCAGCAGCTTGGGCCCTACTCGGGCTTTCTTT
few,TRBV5-7,TRBD1,TRBJ1-1,CASSLDRGYGAFF,TGTGCCAGCAGCTTAGACAGGGGATATGGGGCTTTCTTT
NA,TRBV10-3,TRBD1,TRBJ1-6,CAISEPGQGATHLSRNSPLHF,TGTGCCATCAGTGAGCCGGGACAGGGGGCGACTCATCTATCGCGGAATTCACCCCTCCACTTT
few,TRBV9,TRBD2,TRBJ2-1,CASSLGSGEYNEQFF,TGTGCCAGCAGCCTAGGGAGCGGGGAATACAATGAGCAGTTCTTC
NA,TRBV11-2,NA,TRBJ1-1,CASSLGVSEAFF,TGTGCCAGCAGCTTAGGCGTAAGTGAAGCTTTCTTT
NA,TRBV4-2,NA,TRBJ2-1,CASSQGEGGSSYNEQFF,TGTGCCAGCAGCCAGGGCGAGGGGGGGAGCTCCTACAATGAGCAGTTCTTC
NA,TRBV9,NA,TRBJ2-7,CASSPDGRPYEQYF,TGTGCCAGCAGCCCAGACGGCAGGCCCTACGAGCAGTACTTC
NA,TRBV4-1,TRBD2,TRBJ2-7,CASSPRGSGGVPYEQYF,TGCGCCAGCAGCCCCCGGGGTAGCGGGGGGGTTCCCTACGAGCAGTACTTC
few,TRBV27,NA,TRBJ1-5,CASSLSRSVKGNQPQHF,TGTGCCAGCAGTTTATCGCGATCCGTCAAGGGGAATCAGCCCCAGCATTTT
NA,TRBV13,NA,TRBJ2-2,CASSHREGDTGELFF,TGTGCCAGCAGCCACAGGGAAGGCGACACCGGGGAGCTGTTTTTT
few,TRBV7-3,NA,TRBJ1-6,CASSLDSLNSPLHF,TGTGCCAGCAGCTTGGACAGCCTAAATTCACCCCTCCACTTT
NA,TRBV5-1,TRBD2,TRBJ2-7,CASSLGGEPYEQYF,TGCGCCAGCAGCCTGGGGGGGGAGCCTTACGAGCAGTACTTC
NA,TRBV11-2,NA,TRBJ1-4,CASSLATRRGNEKLFF,TGTGCCAGCAGCTTAGCTACCCGAAGAGGTAATGAAAAACTGTTTTTT
NA,TRBV5-6,TRBD2,TRBJ2-5,CASSLDRTSGAEETQYF,TGTGCCAGCAGCTTGGATAGGACTAGCGGGGCCGAAGAGACCCAGTACTTC
NA,TRBV18,TRBD1,TRBJ1-1,CASSPRTGVTEAFF,TGTGCCAGCTCACCACGGACAGGGGTCACTGAAGCTTTCTTT
NA,TRBV7-9,TRBD1,TRBJ1-1,CASSLGQGAGDTEAFF,TGTGCCAGCAGCTTAGGACAGGGGGCGGGAGACACTGAAGCTTTCTTT
NA,TRBV6-1,NA,TRBJ1-3,CASSPTGGAGNTIYF,TGTGCCAGCAGTCCCACGGGGGGGGCTGGAAACACCATATATTTT
NA,TRBV10-3,TRBD2,TRBJ2-7,CAISGGVGRGGRGEQYF,TGTGCCATCAGTGGTGGCGTAGGCCGCGGGGGGCGAGGTGAGCAGTACTTC
NA,TRBV13,TRBD1,TRBJ2-2,CASSSAGGATGELFF,TGTGCCAGCAGCTCAGCAGGGGGCGCTACCGGGGAGCTGTTTTTT
NA,TRBV15,TRBD1,TRBJ1-5,CATTGAGGIQPQHF,TGTGCCACCACTGGGGCAGGGGGTATCCAGCCCCAGCATTTT
NA,TRBV7-9,NA,TRBJ1-3,CSSSSSNLSGNTIYF,TGTTCCAGCAGCTCTTCGAACTTATCTGGAAACACCATATATTTT
NA,TRBV5-1,NA,TRBJ1-4,CASSFWTGEKLFF,TGCGCCAGCAGCTTCTGGACTGGGGAAAAACTGTTTTTT
NA,TRBV7-6,NA,TRBJ1-1,CASSFGGNTEAFF,TGTGCCAGCAGCTTTGGCGGGAACACTGAAGCTTTCTTT
NA,TRBV6-1,NA,TRBJ1-6,CAISANNSPLHF,TGTGCCATCAGCGCGAATAATTCACCCCTCCACTTT
NA,TRBV7-9,TRBD1,TRBJ2-2,CASSGRGPGELFF,TGTGCCAGCAGCGGCAGGGGGCCCGGGGAGCTGTTTTTT
once,TRBV13,NA,TRBJ1-1,CASSFSVLTEAFF,TGTGCCAGCAGCTTTTCAGTCCTCACTGAAGCTTTCTTT
NA,TRBV5-5,NA,TRBJ2-5,CASSPDSIQETQYF,TGTGCCAGCAGCCCGGACTCGATCCAAGAGACCCAGTACTTC
NA,TRBV14,TRBD1,TRBJ1-2,CASSPLSTGNLYGYTF,TGTGCCAGCAGCCCTCTTTCGACAGGGAACCTCTATGGCTACACCTTC
few,TRBV5-1,NA,TRBJ1-6,CASSLEATDNSPLHF,TGCGCCAGCAGCTTGGAGGCGACTGACAATTCACCCCTCCACTTT
few,TRBV27,NA,TRBJ1-1,CASSLGPTSEAFF,TGTGCCAGCAGTTTGGGGCCCACCTCTGAAGCTTTCTTT
NA,TRBV19,TRBD2,TRBJ2-3,CASQVPSGGSTDTQYF,TGTGCCAGTCAAGTCCCTAGCGGGGGTAGCACAGATACGCAGTATTTT
many,TRBV7-9,TRBD1,TRBJ1-1,CASSSGGAVEAFF,TGTGCCAGCAGCTCAGGGGGCGCCGTTGAAGCTTTCTTT
once,TRBV5-1,TRBD1,TRBJ1-1,CASSSRPGQGVGYTEAFF,TGCGCCAGCAGCTCAAGGCCGGGACAGGGGGTAGGCTACACTGAAGCTTTCTTT
few,TRBV11-2,NA,TRBJ2-7,CASSSRGYEQYF,TGTGCCAGCAGCTCGCGGGGTTACGAGCAGTACTTC
NA,TRBV6-1,NA,TRBJ1-5,CASRQTSNQPQHF,TGTGCCAGTCGACAGACTAGCAATCAGCCCCAGCATTTT
NA,TRBV5-6,TRBD1,TRBJ2-7,CASSLDRPYEQYF,TGTGCCAGCAGCCTGGACAGGCCCTACGAGCAGTACTTC
few,TRBV4-2,NA,TRBJ1-6,CASSRGQYNSPLHF,TGTGCCAGCAGCCGTGGGCAGTATAATTCACCCCTCCACTTT
NA,TRBV15,TRBD1,TRBJ2-2,CATSRGRDRGTGELFF,TGTGCCACCAGCAGGGGCCGGGACAGGGGAACCGGGGAGCTGTTTTTT
NA,TRBV30,TRBD2,TRBJ2-5,CAWSFIAGGRETQYF,TGTGCCTGGAGTTTTATAGCGGGGGGCCGAGAGACCCAGTACTTC
NA,TRBV19,NA,TRBJ1-1,CASSLDWDTEAFF,TGTGCCAGTAGCCTTGACTGGGACACTGAAGCTTTCTTT